What follows are 5 T cell receptor beta chains derived from one specimen sequenced in a study of T cell repertoires in cytomegalovirus infection. TCRdb redid the calling of the reads with MiXCR, one entry per CDR3 protein. The profile shows roughly 640,000 distinct CDR3 sequences, 20% to 25% of them singletons. Input material: CD8+ T cells from PBMCs. These receptors were taken from a human donor in good health (CMV status not recorded). Some clones in this sample may be carry-over from other donors' samples.

CDR3 protein: CSVGGGSRPQHF. The CDR3, as DNA: TGCAGCGTTGGGGGAGGGTCCAGGCCCCAGCATTTT. This chain uses TRBV29-1 with TRBJ1-5, with D unresolved. The CDR3 loop spans 12 amino acids. Trimming took off 4 bases at V and 9 bases at J, with 13 bases between the two ends. Germline V gene data show CDR1 as SQVTM and CDR2 as ANQGSEA.

In its sample, this clonotype was seen a few times. V and J are TRBV4-3 and TRBJ2-2; TRBD1 agrees at 11 bases. The germline V gene encodes CDR1 LGHNA and CDR2 YSLEER. V lost 0 bases and J lost 4; bases outside the gene matches: 4. The CDR3 runs to 17 residues. The CDR3 coding sequence is TGCGCCAGCAGCCAAGATATCGGGACAGGGGGCACCGGGGAGCTGTTTTTT. Translation gives CASSQDIGTGGTGELFF.

This clonotype has more than one count but fewer than ten. The V gene is TRBV29-1, the J gene TRBJ1-2; D not resolved. CDR1 is SQVTM and CDR2 is ANQGSEA in the germline V gene. V gave up 6 bases and J gave up 2 bases, with 19 bases separating them. CDR3 length equals 15 residues. CDR3 region: CSVLGSIRSNYGYTF. CDR3 sequence (DNA): TGCAGCGTCCTGGGATCAATCAGGAGCAACTATGGCTACACCTTC.

This clonotype was recorded a few times. This rearrangement joins TRBV4-1 to TRBJ2-1; D is possibly TRBD2 (6 bases). This CDR3 region has 12 residues. Trimming took off 3 bases at V and 9 bases at J, with 9 bases between the two ends. Germline V gene lookup returns CDR1 MGHRA and CDR2 YSYEKL. Here the CDR3 reads CASSQTRTEQFF. The DNA of the CDR3 is TGCGCCAGCAGCCAGACTAGAACTGAGCAGTTCTTC.

CDR3 region: CSARDNKGSYEQYF. The CDR3 DNA reads as TGCAGTGCTAGAGATAATAAGGGCTCCTACGAGCAGTACTTC. The chain employs TRBV20-1 and TRBJ2-7; D is unresolved. Trimming left V 0 bases short and J 0 bases short, with 9 bases between. The length of the CDR3 is 14 residues. Germline V gene data show CDR1 as DFQATT and CDR2 as SNEGSKA (reference sequence).